A single sample gave rise to the 5 T cell receptor beta chains below, sequenced in a study of T cells in localized non-small cell lung cancer. TCRdb's copy holds only in-frame clones and misses some; the assay was immunoSEQ multiplex PCR. This sample yields over 65,000 clones, of which roughly 84% are seen a single time; 1.3% belongs to the top ten. The source material was peripheral blood, sampled before any cancer treatment. Receptors originate from a female donor over 55 with stage I lung adenocarcinoma.

The CDR3 loop is CASSVEAGQNQETQYF. For the CDR3, the DNA is TGTGCCAGCAGCGTAGAGGCGGGACAGAACCAAGAGACCCAGTACTTC. The chain joins TRBV9 to TRBJ2-5; weak D call: TRBD1 (7 bases). The CDR3 has 16 amino acids. CDR1 is SGDLS, CDR2 YYNGEE, per germline. Trimming left V 0 bases short and J 0 bases short, with 12 bases between.

The chain's CDR3 is CASSPGQNNEKLFF. The CDR3 nucleotides are TGTGCCAGCTCCCCGGGACAGAATAATGAAAAACTGTTTTTT. The chain joins TRBV6-6 to TRBJ1-4; TRBD1 agrees at 7 bases. Trimming removed 8 bases from V and 4 bases from J; junction bases left unmatched: 7. Germline loops: CDR1 MNHNY, CDR2 SVGAGI (reference sequence). The CDR3 totals 14 residues.

The chain combines TRBV5-4 with TRBJ1-2; no definite D call. From germline, CDR1 is SGHNT and CDR2 YYREEE (reference sequence). With 0 bases removed from V and 3 bases from J, the gap between germline ends came to 12 bases. The CDR3 spans 15 residues. CDR3 sequence (DNA): TGTGCCAGCAGCTTGGGGGAAAGAGAGGACTATGGCTACACCTTC. Its translation: CASSLGEREDYGYTF.

The CDR3: CASARELAGDTGELFF. The CDR3 DNA sequence: TGTGCCAGCGCCCGGGAACTAGCGGGAGACACCGGGGAGCTGTTTTTT. The chain uses TRBV9 and TRBJ2-2; 11 nucleotides match TRBD2. Germline V CDR1 and CDR2: SGDLS, YYNGEE. V shed 7 bases, J shed 3 bases, and the junction held 8 bases outside the gene matches. This CDR3 comprises 16 residues.

J is TRBJ2-3 and V is TRBV6-1; 7 nucleotides match TRBD1. V lost 6 bases to trimming and J lost 0 bases; unmatched junction nucleotides: 12. The germline gives CDR1 MNHNS, CDR2 SASEGT. The CDR3 is 17 amino acids. In DNA form, the CDR3 reads TGTGCCAGCAGGGAACGTTGGGACAGCCAAAGCACAGATACGCAGTATTTT. Amino acid sequence: CASRERWDSQSTDTQYF.